This T cell receptor (beta chain) was sequenced during a study of blood T cell repertoires in COVID-19. Study as a whole: Some COVID-19 samples were acute and others convalescent; all came from the United States, Italy and Spain. T cells, B-cell-depleted T cells, or PBMCs provided the cDNA or gDNA that served as material.

Germline-derived CDR1 and CDR2 are LNHDA and SQIVND (reference sequence). The CDR3 contains 16 residues. Trimming removed 5 bases at V and 0 bases at J, with 16 bases between. Methods used by the authors: Using reference gene primer amplification, nucleated cell counts were estimated. Clones were read by immunoSEQ multiplex PCR, and TCRdb kept only the in-frame ones, dropping some. Clone size and V and J calls were adopted from that table, with D and trimming inferred from the DNA. The sample holds some 180,000 clones, more than 70% seen once. This chain links TRBV19 with TRBJ1-1; D may be TRBD1 (5 bases). Specimen: peripheral blood. The sequence was collected from a woman between 65 and 79 years old who had recovered from COVID-19. The CDR3 here is CASSPGPGNLNTEAFF. The CDR3 coding sequence is TGTGCCAGTAGTCCCGGTCCAGGGAACCTGAACACTGAAGCTTTCTTT.